There are many counts of the clone carrying this T cell receptor beta chain. The authors ran a second PCR of about 6 to 11 cycles using a sample-barcoded 5' primer and a J-beta primer mix. TCRdb reprocessed the 5' RACE reads with MiXCR, giving one entry per CDR3 protein. The repertoire consists of around 1,800,000 distinct CDR3 sequences, with about two fifths occurring once and the leading ten covering roughly 24%. The sample belongs to a study of blood T cells in healthy people across ages. Looked up from germline, CDR1 is LGHDT and CDR2 is YNNKEL (reference sequence). V gave up 0 bases and J gave up 6 bases; unmatched junction bases: 4. The CDR3 contains 16 residues.

The chain is built from TRBV3-1 and TRBJ2-3, with 12 positions matching TRBD2. The material sequenced was blood. This clonotype was obtained from a human donor in good health. The chain's CDR3 is CASSQDLGTSGDTQYF. CDR3 sequence (DNA): TGTGCCAGCAGCCAAGACCTGGGGACTAGCGGGGATACGCAGTATTTT.